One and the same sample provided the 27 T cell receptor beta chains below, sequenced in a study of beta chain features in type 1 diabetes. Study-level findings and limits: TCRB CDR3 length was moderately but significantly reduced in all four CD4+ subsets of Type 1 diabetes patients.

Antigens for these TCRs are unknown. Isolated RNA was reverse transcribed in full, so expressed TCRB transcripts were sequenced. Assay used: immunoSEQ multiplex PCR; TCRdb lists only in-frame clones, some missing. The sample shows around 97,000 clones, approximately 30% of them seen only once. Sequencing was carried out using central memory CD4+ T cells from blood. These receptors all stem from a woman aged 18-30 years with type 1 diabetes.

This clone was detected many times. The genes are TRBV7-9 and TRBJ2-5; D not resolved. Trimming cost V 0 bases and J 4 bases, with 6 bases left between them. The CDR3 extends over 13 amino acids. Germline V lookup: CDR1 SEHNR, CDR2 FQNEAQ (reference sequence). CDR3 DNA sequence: TGTGCCAGCAGCTTAGCTGGCGGAGAGACCCAGTACTTC. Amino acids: CASSLAGGETQYF.

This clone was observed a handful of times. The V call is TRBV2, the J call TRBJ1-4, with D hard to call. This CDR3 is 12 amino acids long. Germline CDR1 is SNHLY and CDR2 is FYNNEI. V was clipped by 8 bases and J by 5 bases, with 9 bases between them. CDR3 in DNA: TGTGCCAGCCAGCGGGTGAATGAAAAACTGTTTTTT. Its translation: CASQRVNEKLFF.

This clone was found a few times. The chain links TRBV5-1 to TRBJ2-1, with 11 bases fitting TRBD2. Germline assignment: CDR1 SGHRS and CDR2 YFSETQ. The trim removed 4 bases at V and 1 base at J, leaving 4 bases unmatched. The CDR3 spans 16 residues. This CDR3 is CASSPTSGISYNEQFF. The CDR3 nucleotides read TGCGCCAGCAGCCCGACTAGCGGGATATCCTACAATGAGCAGTTCTTC.

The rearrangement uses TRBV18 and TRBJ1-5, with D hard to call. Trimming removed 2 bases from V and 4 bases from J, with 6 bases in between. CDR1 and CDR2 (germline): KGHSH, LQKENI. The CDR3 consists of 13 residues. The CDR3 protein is CASSPEQNQPQHF. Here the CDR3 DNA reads TGTGCCAGCTCACCAGAACAGAATCAGCCCCAGCATTTT.

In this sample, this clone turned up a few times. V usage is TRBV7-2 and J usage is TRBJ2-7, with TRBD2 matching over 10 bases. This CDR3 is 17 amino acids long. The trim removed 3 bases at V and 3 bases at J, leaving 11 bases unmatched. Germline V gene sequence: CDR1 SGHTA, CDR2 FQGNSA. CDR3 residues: CASSFSGGLAAVYEQYF. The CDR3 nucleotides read TGTGCCAGCAGCTTCTCAGGAGGACTAGCGGCAGTCTACGAGCAGTACTTC.

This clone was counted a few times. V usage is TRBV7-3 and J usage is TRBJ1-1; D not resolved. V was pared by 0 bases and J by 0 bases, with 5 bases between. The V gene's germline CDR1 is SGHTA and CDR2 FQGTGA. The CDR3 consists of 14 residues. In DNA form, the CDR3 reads TGTGCCAGCAGCTTAACCCCTTTGAACACTGAAGCTTTCTTT. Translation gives CASSLTPLNTEAFF.

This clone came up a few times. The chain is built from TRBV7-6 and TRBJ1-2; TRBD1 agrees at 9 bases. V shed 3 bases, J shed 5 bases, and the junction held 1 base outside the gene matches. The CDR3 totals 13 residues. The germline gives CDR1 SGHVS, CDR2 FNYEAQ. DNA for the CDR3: TGTGCCAGCAGCTTTGGACAGGGGTATGGCTACACCTTC. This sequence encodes CASSFGQGYGYTF.

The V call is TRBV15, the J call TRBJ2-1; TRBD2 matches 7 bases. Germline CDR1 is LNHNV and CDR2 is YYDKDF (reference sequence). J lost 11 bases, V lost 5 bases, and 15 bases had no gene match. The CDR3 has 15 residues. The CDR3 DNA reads TGTGCCACCAGCGGCGCCTCTAGCGGCGGGGTTAAGCAGTTCTTC. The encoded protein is CATSGASSGGVKQFF.

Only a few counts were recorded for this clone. CDR3 protein: CSLGLGETQYF. For the CDR3, the DNA is TGCAGCCTCGGACTAGGAGAGACCCAGTACTTC. V gene TRBV29-1 combines with J gene TRBJ2-5; 7 positions match TRBD2. The CDR3 length is 11 residues. Germline V gene sequence: CDR1 SQVTM, CDR2 ANQGSEA. V was clipped by 8 bases and J by 4 bases; unmatched bases: 4.

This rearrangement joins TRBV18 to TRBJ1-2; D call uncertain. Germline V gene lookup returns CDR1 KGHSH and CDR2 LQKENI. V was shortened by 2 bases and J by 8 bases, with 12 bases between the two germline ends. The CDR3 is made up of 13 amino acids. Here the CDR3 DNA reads TGTGCCAGCTCACCAGGCGGCTATGAAGGCTACACCTTC. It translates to CASSPGGYEGYTF.

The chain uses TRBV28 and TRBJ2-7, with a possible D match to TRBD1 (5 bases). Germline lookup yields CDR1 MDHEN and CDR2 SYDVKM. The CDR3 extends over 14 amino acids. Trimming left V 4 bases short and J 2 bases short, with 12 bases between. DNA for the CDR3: TGTGCCAGCAGTTGGGGCACCGTGGCCTACGAGCAGTACTTC. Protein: CASSWGTVAYEQYF.

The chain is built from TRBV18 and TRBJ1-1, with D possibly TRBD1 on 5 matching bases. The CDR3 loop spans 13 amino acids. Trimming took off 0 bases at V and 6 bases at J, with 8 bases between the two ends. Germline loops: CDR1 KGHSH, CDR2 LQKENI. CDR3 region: CASSPPGHPEAFF. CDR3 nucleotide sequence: TGTGCCAGCTCACCACCCGGACACCCTGAAGCTTTCTTT.

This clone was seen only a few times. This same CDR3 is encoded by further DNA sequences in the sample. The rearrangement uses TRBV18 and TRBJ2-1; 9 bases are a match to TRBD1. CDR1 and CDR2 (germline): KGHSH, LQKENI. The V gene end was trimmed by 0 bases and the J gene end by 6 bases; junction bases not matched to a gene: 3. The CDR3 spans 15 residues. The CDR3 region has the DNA TGTGCCAGCTCACCACCGACAGGGGGTTTCAATGAGCAGTTCTTC. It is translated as CASSPPTGGFNEQFF.

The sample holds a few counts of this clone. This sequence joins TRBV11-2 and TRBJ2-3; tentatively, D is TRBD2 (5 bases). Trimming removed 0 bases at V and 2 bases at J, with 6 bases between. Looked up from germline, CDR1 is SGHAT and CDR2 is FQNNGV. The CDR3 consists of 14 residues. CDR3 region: CASSLDRDTDTQYF. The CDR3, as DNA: TGTGCCAGCAGCTTAGATCGGGACACAGATACGCAGTATTTT.

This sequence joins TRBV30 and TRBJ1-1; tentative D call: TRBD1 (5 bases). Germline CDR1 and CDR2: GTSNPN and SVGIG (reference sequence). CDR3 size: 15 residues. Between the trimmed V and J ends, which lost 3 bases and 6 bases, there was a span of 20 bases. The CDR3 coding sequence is TGTGCCTGGAGGGGGGGGGAGGCAACGGGATCTGAAGCTTTCTTT. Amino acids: CAWRGGEATGSEAFF.

In nucleotides, the CDR3 is TGTGCCAGCAGCTTGGACAGGGAGGTCCAGTTCTTC. This encodes CASSLDREVQFF. The chain recombines TRBV11-3 with TRBJ2-1; TRBD1 matches at 8 bases. Germline CDR1 and CDR2: SGHNT and YENEEA. The junction had 5 bases not matched to a gene; V was cut back by 3 bases and J by 13 bases. The CDR3 is 12 amino acids.

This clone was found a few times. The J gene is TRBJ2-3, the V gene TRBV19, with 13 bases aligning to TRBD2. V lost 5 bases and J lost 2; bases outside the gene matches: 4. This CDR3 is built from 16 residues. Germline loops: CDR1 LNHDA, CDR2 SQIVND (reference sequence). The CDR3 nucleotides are TGTGCCAGTAGTTGGGGGACTAGCGGGAACACAGATACGCAGTATTTT. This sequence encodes CASSWGTSGNTDTQYF.

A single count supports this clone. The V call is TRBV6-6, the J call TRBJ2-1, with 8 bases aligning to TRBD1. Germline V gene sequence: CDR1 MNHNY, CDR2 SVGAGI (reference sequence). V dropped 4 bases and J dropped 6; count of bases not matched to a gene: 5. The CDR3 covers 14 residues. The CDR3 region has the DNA TGTGCCAGCAGTTCCCGGACAGGGAGCAATGAGCAGTTCTTC. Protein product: CASSSRTGSNEQFF.

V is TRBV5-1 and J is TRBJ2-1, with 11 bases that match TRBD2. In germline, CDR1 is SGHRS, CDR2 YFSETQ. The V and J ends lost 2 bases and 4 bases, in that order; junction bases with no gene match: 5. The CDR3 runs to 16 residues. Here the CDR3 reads CASSFGLAGGYNEQFF. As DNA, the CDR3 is TGCGCCAGCAGCTTCGGGCTAGCGGGAGGATACAATGAGCAGTTCTTC.

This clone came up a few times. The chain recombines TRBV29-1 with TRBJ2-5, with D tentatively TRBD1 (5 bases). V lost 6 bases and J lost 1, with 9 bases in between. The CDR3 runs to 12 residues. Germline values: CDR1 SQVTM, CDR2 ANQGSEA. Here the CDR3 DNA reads TGCAGCGTCGACAGCATCCAAGAGACCCAGTACTTC. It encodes CSVDSIQETQYF.

CDR3 sequence (DNA): TGTGCCAGCAGCTTAGGGACAGTCACAGATACGCAGTATTTT. Amino acid sequence: CASSLGTVTDTQYF. The rearrangement links TRBV11-3 to TRBJ2-3, with D perhaps TRBD1 (6 bases). Germline CDR1 and CDR2: SGHNT and YENEEA. V lost 1 base to trimming and J lost 2 bases, with 7 bases between them. This CDR3 comprises 14 residues.

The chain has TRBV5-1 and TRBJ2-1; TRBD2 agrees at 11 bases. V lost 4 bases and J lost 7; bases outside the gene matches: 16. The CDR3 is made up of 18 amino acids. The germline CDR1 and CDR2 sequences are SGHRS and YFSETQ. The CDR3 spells CASSTPALLAGVWNEQFF. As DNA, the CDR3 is TGCGCCAGCAGCACCCCCGCACTACTAGCGGGAGTCTGGAATGAGCAGTTCTTC.

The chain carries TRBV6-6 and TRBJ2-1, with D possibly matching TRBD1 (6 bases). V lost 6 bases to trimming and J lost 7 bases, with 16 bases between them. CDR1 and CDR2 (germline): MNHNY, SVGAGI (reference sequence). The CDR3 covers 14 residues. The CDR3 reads CASRLTQGSNEQFF. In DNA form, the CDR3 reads TGTGCCAGCAGACTAACCCAGGGGAGTAATGAGCAGTTCTTC.

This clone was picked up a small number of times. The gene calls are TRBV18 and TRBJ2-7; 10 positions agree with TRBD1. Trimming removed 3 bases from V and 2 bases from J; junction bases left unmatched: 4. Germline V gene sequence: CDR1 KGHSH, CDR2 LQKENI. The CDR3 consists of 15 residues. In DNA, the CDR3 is TGTGCCAGCTCACCGGGGGACAGGGGAGCCTACGAGCAGTACTTC. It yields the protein CASSPGDRGAYEQYF.

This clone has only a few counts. CDR3 sequence reads: CASSNQKTSGDNEQFF. The CDR3 DNA is TGTGCCAGCTCCAACCAAAAGACTAGCGGAGACAATGAGCAGTTCTTC. The V and J genes are TRBV18 and TRBJ2-1, with 9 bases lining up with TRBD2. V was clipped by 6 bases and J by 5 bases; unmatched bases: 11. The CDR3 runs to 16 residues. CDR1 and CDR2 from the germline V gene are KGHSH and LQKENI.

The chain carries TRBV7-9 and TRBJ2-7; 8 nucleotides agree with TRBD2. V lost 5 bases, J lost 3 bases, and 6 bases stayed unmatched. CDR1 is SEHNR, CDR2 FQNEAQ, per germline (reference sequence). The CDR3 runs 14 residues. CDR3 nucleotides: TGTGCCAGCAGCCTAGGGGGGACTAGCTACGAGCAGTACGTC. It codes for CASSLGGTSYEQYV.

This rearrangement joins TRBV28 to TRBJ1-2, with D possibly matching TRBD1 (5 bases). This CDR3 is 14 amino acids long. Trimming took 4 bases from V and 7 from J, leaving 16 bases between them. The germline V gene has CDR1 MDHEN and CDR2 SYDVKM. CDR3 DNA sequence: TGTGCCAGCAGTTGGTCAGGGTATTCGAGTGGCTACACCTTC. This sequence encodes CASSWSGYSSGYTF.